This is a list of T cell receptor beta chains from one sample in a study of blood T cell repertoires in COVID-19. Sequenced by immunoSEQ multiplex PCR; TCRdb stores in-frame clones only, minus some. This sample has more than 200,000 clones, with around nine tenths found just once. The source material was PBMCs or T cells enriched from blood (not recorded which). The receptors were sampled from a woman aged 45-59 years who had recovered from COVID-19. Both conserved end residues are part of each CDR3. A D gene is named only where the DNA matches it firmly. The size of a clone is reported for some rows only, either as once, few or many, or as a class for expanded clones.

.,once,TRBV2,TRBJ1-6,TGTGCCAGCAGTGAACAGGTTCCACCCCTCCACTTT,CASSEQVPPLHF
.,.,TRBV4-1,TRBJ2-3,TGCGCCAGCAGCCCCGACAGGGATACGCAGTATTTT,CASSPDRDTQYF
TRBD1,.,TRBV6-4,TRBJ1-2,TGTGCCAGCAGTTCGTGGACAGGGGGCTTTGGCTACACCTTC,CASSSWTGGFGYTF
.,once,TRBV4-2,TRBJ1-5,TGTGCCAGCAGCTTCTCCGGTGGCAATCAGCCCCAGCATTTT,CASSFSGGNQPQHF
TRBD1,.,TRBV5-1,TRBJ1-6,TGCGCCAGCCGCCCAGGGGGGACAGGGGGCTCACCCCTCCACTTT,CASRPGGTGGSPLHF
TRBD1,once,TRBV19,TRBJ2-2,TGTGCCAGTAGTATTTGGGACAGGAGTACCGGGGAGCTGTTTTTT,CASSIWDRSTGELFF
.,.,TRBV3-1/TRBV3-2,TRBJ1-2,TGTGCCAGCAGCTCCCCCCTTCCAGTCTGCTACACCTTC,CASSSPLPVCYTF
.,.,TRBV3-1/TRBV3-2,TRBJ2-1,TGTGCCAGCAGCCGGGGCTCGCGGAGCTACAATGAGCAGTTCTTC,CASSRGSRSYNEQFF
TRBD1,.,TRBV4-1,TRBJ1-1,TGCGCCAGCAGCCAAGTCATAACGGGCAGGGGGCGAAGGGAGGATGAAGCTTTCTTT,CASSQVITGRGRREDEAFF
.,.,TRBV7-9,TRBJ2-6,TGTGCCAGCAGCTTAGGGGCGCGGGCAGGGGCTGGGGCCAACGTCCTGACTTTC,CASSLGARAGAGANVLTF
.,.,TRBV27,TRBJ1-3,TGTGCCAGCAGGGATACAGGAAACTCTGGAAACACCATATATTTT,CASRDTGNSGNTIYF
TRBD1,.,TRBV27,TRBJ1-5,TGTGCCAGCAGCCCTACAGGGGCCAGGGAGCCCCAGCATTTT,CASSPTGAREPQHF
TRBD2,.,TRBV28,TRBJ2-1,TGTGCCAGCAGTTTCATTAGCGGGAGTTCTCGGGGTGAGCAGTTCTTC,CASSFISGSSRGEQFF
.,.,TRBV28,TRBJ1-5,TGTGCCAGCAGTTCCTATCGGATAACAGAATCGGCCACCTTCCAGCATTTT,CASSSYRITESATFQHF
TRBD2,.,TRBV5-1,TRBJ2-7,TGCGCCAGCAGCTTGGAGCTAGCGGGAGGCAAGCAGTACTTC,CASSLELAGGKQYF
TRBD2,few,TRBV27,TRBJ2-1,TGTGCCAGCAGTTTTGGAGGAACCGGGACTAGCGGGGTCCCCCATGAGCAGTTCTTC,CASSFGGTGTSGVPHEQFF
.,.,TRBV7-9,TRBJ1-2,TGTGCCAGCAGCCCGACAGTTAACTATGGCTACACCTTC,CASSPTVNYGYTF
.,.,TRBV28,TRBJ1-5,TGTGCCAGCACACAGGGTATCCAGCCCCAGCATTTT,CASTQGIQPQHF
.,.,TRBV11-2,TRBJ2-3,TGTGCCAGCAGCTTCTGCGGTAGCTATTTT,CASSFCGSYF
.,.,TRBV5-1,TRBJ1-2,TGCGCCAGCAGCCTGAAAAGCTCGTGGGCGGGCTACACCTTC,CASSLKSSWAGYTF
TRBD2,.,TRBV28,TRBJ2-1,TGTGCCAGCAGTTTCGGCGGGAGGAACTACAATGAGCAGTTCTTC,CASSFGGRNYNEQFF
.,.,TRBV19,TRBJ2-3,TGTGCCAGTATTGGGGGGAGCACAGATACGCAGTATTTT,CASIGGSTDTQYF
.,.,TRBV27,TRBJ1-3,TGTGCCAGCAGTACGGGACGTGTAGGGGACAAGGGTAAAATTGGAAACACCATATATTTT,CASSTGRVGDKGKIGNTIYF
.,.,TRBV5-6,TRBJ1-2,TGTGCCAGCAGCTTGGTACCCGACGGGAGCTATGGCTACACCTTC,CASSLVPDGSYGYTF
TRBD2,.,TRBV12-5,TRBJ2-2,TGTGCTAGTGGTTTGTCACTAGCGGGGGTGGGGACCGGGGAGCTGTTTTTT,CASGLSLAGVGTGELFF
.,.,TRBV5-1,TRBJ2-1,TGCGCCAGCAGTCTCAGGGAAATGAGGAATGAGCAGTTCTTC,CASSLREMRNEQFF
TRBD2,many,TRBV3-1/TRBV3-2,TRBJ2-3,TGTGCCAGCAGCCCCCGCCCCACTAGCGGATTCACAGATACGCAGTATTTT,CASSPRPTSGFTDTQYF
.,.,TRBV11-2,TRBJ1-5,TGTGCCAGCAGCTTAGGTTGGGGGGGCAATCAGCCCCAGCATTTT,CASSLGWGGNQPQHF
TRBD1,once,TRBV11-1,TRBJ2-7,TGTGCCAGCAGCACACGGACAGGGAGCCCCTACGAGCAGTACTTC,CASSTRTGSPYEQYF
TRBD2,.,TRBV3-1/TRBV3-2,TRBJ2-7,TGTGCCAGCAGCCTGCGGACTAGCGGGGCGAGCTCCTACGAGCAGTACTTC,CASSLRTSGASSYEQYF
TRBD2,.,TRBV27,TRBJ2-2,TGTGCCAGCACCGCAAGGACTAGCGGGAGAGGTACCGGGGAGCTGTTTTTT,CASTARTSGRGTGELFF
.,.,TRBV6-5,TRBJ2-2,TGTGCCAGCACAGGGGCGGGAGCGAACACCGGGGAGCTGTTTTTT,CASTGAGANTGELFF
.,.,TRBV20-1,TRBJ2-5,TGCAGTGCTAGGGGCATAGAGACCCAGTACTTC,CSARGIETQYF
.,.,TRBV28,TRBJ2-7,TGTGCCAGCAGTTTATTCGGGGGACTCTCCAACGAGCAGTACTTC,CASSLFGGLSNEQYF
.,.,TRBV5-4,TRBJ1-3,TGTGCCAGCAGCTTGGGCCGGAGCTCTGGAAACACCATATATTTT,CASSLGRSSGNTIYF
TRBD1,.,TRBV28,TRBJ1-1,TGTGCCAGCAGTCCGGGACAGCAGAACACTGAAGCTTTCTTT,CASSPGQQNTEAFF
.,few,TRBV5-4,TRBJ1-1,TGTGCCAGCAGCTTTCATAACACTGAAGCTTTCTTT,CASSFHNTEAFF
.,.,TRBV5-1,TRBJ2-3,TGCGCCAGCAGCGTTCAGGGTTACACAGATACGCAGTATTTT,CASSVQGYTDTQYF
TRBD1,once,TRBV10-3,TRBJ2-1,TGTGCCATCAGTGACCCGGGGGGACAGGGCTTATACAATGAGCAGTTCTTC,CAISDPGGQGLYNEQFF
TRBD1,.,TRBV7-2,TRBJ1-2,TGTGCCAGCAGCTTCACTCAGGGGGTTGGTGGCTACACCTTC,CASSFTQGVGGYTF
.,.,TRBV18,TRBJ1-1,TGTGCCAGCTCACAACTGATGAACACTGAAGCTTTCTTT,CASSQLMNTEAFF
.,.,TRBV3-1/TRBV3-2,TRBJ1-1,TGTGCCAGCAGCCTATACACGATGAACACTGAAGCTTTCTTT,CASSLYTMNTEAFF
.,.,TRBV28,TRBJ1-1,TGTGCCAGCAAGGCAGGGGCAGCTACGAACACTGAAGCTTTCTTT,CASKAGAATNTEAFF